These 20 T cell receptor beta chains were sequenced from one sample in a study of CD8 T cells in Susac syndrome. An amount of RNA that ranged from 0.5 to 1 ug was reverse transcribed with random hexamers. TCRdb redid the calling of the immunoSEQ multiplex PCR reads with MiXCR, one entry per CDR3 protein. The sample includes 120,000 or so distinct CDR3 sequences, 90% to 95% of them seen just once. Material: CD8+ T cells from PBMCs. The receptors come from a human donor with Susac syndrome.

The V and J genes are TRBV30 and TRBJ2-1; D ambiguous. Germline CDR1 GTSNPN, CDR2 SVGIG (reference sequence). The CDR3 is 14 residues long. The V end lost 5 bases, the J end lost 0 bases, and 11 bases lay between the germline ends. In nucleotides, the CDR3 is TGTGCCTGGGAAAGCTTGAGCTCCTACAATGAGCAGTTCTTC. This gives the protein CAWESLSSYNEQFF.

This rearrangement joins TRBV7-8 to TRBJ2-1; perhaps TRBD2 as D (6 bases). The V end was cut by 3 bases, the J end by 0 bases, with 21 bases between. CDR1 is SGHVS, CDR2 FQNEAQ, per germline. This CDR3 has 19 amino acids. The CDR3 reads CASSFRDSLTSSSYNEQFF. Written as DNA, the CDR3 is TGTGCCAGCAGCTTCAGGGACTCCCTGACGTCGAGCTCCTACAATGAGCAGTTCTTC.

The chain has TRBV4-1 and TRBJ2-3; D is perhaps TRBD2 (6 bases). The germline V and J ends were trimmed by 3 bases and 0 bases, with 10 bases remaining between them. The CDR3 has 15 residues. CDR1 is MGHRA and CDR2 is YSYEKL in the germline V gene. The CDR3: CASSQEGRSTDTQYF. The CDR3 DNA sequence: TGCGCCAGCAGCCAGGAGGGAAGAAGCACAGATACGCAGTATTTT.

The rearrangement links TRBV7-9 to TRBJ2-5; 7 positions agree with TRBD2. The CDR3 runs 15 residues. J was trimmed by 3 bases and V by 0 bases; bases with no gene match: 4. Germline CDR1 and CDR2: SEHNR and FQNEAQ (reference sequence). Here the CDR3 DNA reads TGTGCCAGCAGCTTAGCGCGGGGGTTAGAAGAGACCCAGTACTTC. It yields the protein CASSLARGLEETQYF. Looking up the rest from reference TRBV7-9 and TRBJ2-5 gives the full variable domain: DTGVSQNPRHKITKRGQNVTFRCDPISEHNRLYWYRQTLGQGPEFLTYFQNEAQLEKSRLLSDRFSAERPKGSFSTLEIQRTEQGDSAMYLCASSLARGLEETQYFGPGTRLLVL.

The rearrangement joins TRBV29-1 to TRBJ2-1, with 9 positions matching TRBD2. Trimming at V came to 6 bases and at J to 2 bases, leaving 11 bases not matched to a gene. CDR1 and CDR2 (germline): SQVTM, ANQGSEA. The CDR3 spans 16 residues. In DNA form, the CDR3 reads TGCAGCGTCGATTCCTGGACTAGCGAGACCTACAATGAGCAGTTCTTC. Its protein product is CSVDSWTSETYNEQFF.

This clonotype was detected only once. This chain uses TRBV13 with TRBJ2-2, with 13 positions matching TRBD2. Germline V lookup: CDR1 PRHDT, CDR2 FYEKMQ (reference sequence). V lost 5 bases and J lost 6; bases outside the gene matches: 6. The CDR3 contains 16 residues. The CDR3 nucleotides read TGTGCCAGCAGCCCCGGACTAGCGGGAGAGGCCGGGGAGCTGTTTTTT. It is translated as CASSPGLAGEAGELFF.

This sequence joins TRBV9 and TRBJ2-1; TRBD2 matches 7 bases. The CDR3 is made up of 16 amino acids. CDR1 is SGDLS, CDR2 YYNGEE, per germline. V lost 0 bases to trimming and J lost 1 base; unmatched junction nucleotides: 4. The CDR3 reads CASSVGGGGSYNEQFF. CDR3 DNA: TGTGCCAGCAGCGTAGGTGGGGGGGGTTCCTACAATGAGCAGTTCTTC. The full variable domain, in which reference TRBV9 and TRBJ2-1 provide the parts outside the CDR3, is DSGVTQTPKHLITATGQRVTLRCSPRSGDLSVYWYQQSLDQGLQFLIQYYNGEERAKGNILERFSAQQFPDLHSELNLSSLELGDSALYFCASSVGGGGSYNEQFFGPGTRLTVL.

This clonotype was seen a handful of times. This sequence joins TRBV11-2 and TRBJ2-5, with 7 bases lining up with TRBD1. The CDR3 extends over 13 amino acids. J was trimmed by 4 bases and V by 1 base; bases with no gene match: 0. The germline V gene encodes CDR1 SGHAT and CDR2 FQNNGV. The CDR3 region has the DNA TGTGCCAGCAGCTTAGGACAGGGAGAGACCCAGTACTTC. It yields the protein CASSLGQGETQYF.

The chain has TRBV3-1 and TRBJ2-3, with 11 bases lining up with TRBD2. Per germline, CDR1 LGHDT and CDR2 YNNKEL (reference sequence). Losses at the gene ends were 3 bases for V and 2 bases for J; bases not matched to a gene: 7. The CDR3 contains 17 residues. CDR3 coding DNA: TGTGCCAGCAGCCATGATAGGACTAGCGGGTCCACAGATACGCAGTATTTT. Translation: CASSHDRTSGSTDTQYF.

This clonotype was observed a single time. V gene TRBV5-6 combines with J gene TRBJ1-1; perhaps TRBD1 as D (6 bases). Germline loops: CDR1 SGHDT, CDR2 YYEEEE. CDR3 length: 14 residues. V dropped 4 bases and J dropped 0 bases, with 10 bases sitting between them. In DNA form, the CDR3 reads TGTGCCAGCAGCAAGACAGGACTGAACACTGAAGCTTTCTTT. Translating gives CASSKTGLNTEAFF. The whole variable domain, remainder taken from reference TRBV5-6 and TRBJ1-1, is DAGVTQSPTHLIKTRGQQVTLRCSPKSGHDTVSWYQQALGQGPQFIFQYYEEEERQRGNFPDRFSGHQFPNYSSELNVNALLLGDSALYLCASSKTGLNTEAFFGQGTRLTVV.

The chain links TRBV9 to TRBJ2-7; tentatively, D is TRBD1 (6 bases). Trimming took off 0 bases at V and 3 bases at J, with 10 bases between the two ends. CDR1 is SGDLS and CDR2 is YYNGEE in the germline V gene. The CDR3 sequence is 14 residues long. This chain's CDR3 is CASSVGQGNYEQYF. For the CDR3, the DNA is TGTGCCAGCAGCGTAGGCCAGGGGAACTACGAGCAGTACTTC.

The chain couples TRBV12-3 or TRBV12-4 to TRBJ1-5; TRBD1 is a possible D gene (6 bases). The CDR3 is 13 amino acids. Trimming removed 5 bases at V and 11 bases at J, with 16 bases between. CDR3 sequence (DNA): TGTGCCAGCAGTGGCCAGGGGTTGTCGGCCCAGCATTTT. The encoded protein is CASSGQGLSAQHF.

The DNA of the CDR3 is TGCGCCAGCAGCTACGGACAGGCCGGCCCCAGGGATACGCAGTATTTT. Residues: CASSYGQAGPRDTQYF. The chain employs TRBV5-1 and TRBJ2-3, with TRBD1 identical over 7 bases. The junction had 13 bases not matched to a gene; V was cut back by 3 bases and J by 6 bases. CDR1 and CDR2 from the germline V gene are SGHRS and YFSETQ. CDR3 size: 16 residues.

This chain connects TRBV3-1 to TRBJ2-3, with 8 bases lining up with TRBD2. This CDR3 comprises 18 residues. Trimming took 5 bases from V and 2 from J; bases not matched to a gene: 15. Germline loops: CDR1 LGHDT, CDR2 YNNKEL (reference sequence). In DNA, the CDR3 is TGTGCCAGCAGCTCGCACTGGACTAGCAGAACGACCACAGATACGCAGTATTTT. Translating gives CASSSHWTSRTTTDTQYF.

On this clonotype: Relative to the germline gene, one junction end is altered; a read error may explain this. The CDR3 nucleotides are TGTGGCAGCAGCTTAAAACAGGGGGCCTACGAGCAGTACTTC. Its translation is CGSSLKQGAYEQYF. The chain employs TRBV7-9 and TRBJ2-7, with 8 bases identical to TRBD1. The germline V gene has CDR1 SEHNR and CDR2 FQNEAQ (reference sequence). The CDR3 totals 14 residues.

This sequence joins TRBV7-9 and TRBJ2-1; 16 bases align to TRBD2. In germline, CDR1 is SEHNR, CDR2 FQNEAQ (reference sequence). This CDR3 has 17 residues. Trimming removed 4 bases from V and 8 bases from J; junction bases left unmatched: 8. The CDR3 here is CASSSGLAGGLSHEQFF. The CDR3 region has the DNA TGTGCCAGCAGCTCGGGACTAGCGGGAGGGCTATCCCATGAGCAGTTCTTC.

This chain connects TRBV7-2 to TRBJ1-1; TRBD1 agrees at 7 bases. The V gene end was trimmed by 4 bases and the J gene end by 4 bases; junction bases not matched to a gene: 9. This CDR3 spans 15 amino acids. The germline CDR1 and CDR2 sequences are SGHTA and FQGNSA. The CDR3 DNA sequence: TGTGCCAGCAGCTCCACAGGGGTGGGCGGCACTGAAGCTTTCTTT. Protein sequence: CASSSTGVGGTEAFF.

The count of this clonotype is one. The rearrangement joins TRBV11-2 to TRBJ2-3; a weak D match, TRBD2 (6 bases). This CDR3 contains 15 residues. Trimming stripped 1 base from V and 4 bases from J, with 12 bases between. Germline V gene data show CDR1 as SGHAT and CDR2 as FQNNGV. In DNA, the CDR3 is TGTGCCAGCAGCTTAGTAGTTGGCGGGGCAGATACGCAGTATTTT. Protein: CASSLVVGGADTQYF.

The chain carries TRBV5-6 and TRBJ2-3, with D perhaps matching TRBD2 (6 bases). With 3 bases removed from V and 0 bases from J, the gap between germline ends came to 14 bases. Germline CDR1 SGHDT, CDR2 YYEEEE. The CDR3 is 16 residues long. CDR3 loop: CASSYGPGASTDTQYF. CDR3 nucleotide sequence: TGTGCCAGCAGCTACGGGCCGGGAGCTAGCACAGATACGCAGTATTTT.

This sequence joins TRBV9 and TRBJ2-7; D is possibly TRBD1 or TRBD2 (5 bases each). Looked up from germline, CDR1 is SGDLS and CDR2 is YYNGEE. The CDR3 runs 14 residues. Trimming shortened V by 0 bases and J by 7 bases, and 14 bases separated the two germline ends. The CDR3 bases are TGTGCCAGCAGCGTAGACGGGACCCGGTGGGAGCAGTACTTC. Amino acids: CASSVDGTRWEQYF.